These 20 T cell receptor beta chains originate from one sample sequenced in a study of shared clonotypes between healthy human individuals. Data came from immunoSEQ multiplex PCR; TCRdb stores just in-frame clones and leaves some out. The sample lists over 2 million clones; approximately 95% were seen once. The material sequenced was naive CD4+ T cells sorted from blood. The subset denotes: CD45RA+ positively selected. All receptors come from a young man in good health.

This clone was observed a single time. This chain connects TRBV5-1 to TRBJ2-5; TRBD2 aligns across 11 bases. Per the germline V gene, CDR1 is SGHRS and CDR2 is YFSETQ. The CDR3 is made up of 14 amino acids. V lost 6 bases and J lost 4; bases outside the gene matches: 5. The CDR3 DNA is TGCGCCAGCACCGAGACTAGCGGGGTAGAGACCCAGTACTTC. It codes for CASTETSGVETQYF.

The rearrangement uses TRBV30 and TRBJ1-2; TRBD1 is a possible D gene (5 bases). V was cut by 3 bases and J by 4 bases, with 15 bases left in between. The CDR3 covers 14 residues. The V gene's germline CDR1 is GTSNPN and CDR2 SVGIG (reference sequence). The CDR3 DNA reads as TGTGCCTGGAGAAGGACAACGCTTATCTATGGCTACACCTTC. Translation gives CAWRRTTLIYGYTF.

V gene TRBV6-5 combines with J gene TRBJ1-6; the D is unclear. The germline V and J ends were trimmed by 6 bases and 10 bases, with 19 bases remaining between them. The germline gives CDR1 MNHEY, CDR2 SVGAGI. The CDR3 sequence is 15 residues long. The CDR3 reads CASSLGGLGNSPLHF. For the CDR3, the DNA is TGTGCCAGCAGCCTGGGAGGGCTTGGAAACTCACCCCTCCACTTT.

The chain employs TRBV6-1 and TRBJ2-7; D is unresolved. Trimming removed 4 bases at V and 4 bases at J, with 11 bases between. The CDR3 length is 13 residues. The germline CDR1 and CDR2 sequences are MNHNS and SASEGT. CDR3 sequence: CASSAPSIYEQYF. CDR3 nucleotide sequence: TGTGCCAGCAGTGCCCCATCGATATACGAGCAGTACTTC.

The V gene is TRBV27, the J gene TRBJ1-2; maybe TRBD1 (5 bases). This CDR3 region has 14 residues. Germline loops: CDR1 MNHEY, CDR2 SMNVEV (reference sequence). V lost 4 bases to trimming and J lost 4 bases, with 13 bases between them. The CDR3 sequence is CASSWGLKGYGYTF. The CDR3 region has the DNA TGTGCCAGCAGTTGGGGACTAAAAGGCTATGGCTACACCTTC.

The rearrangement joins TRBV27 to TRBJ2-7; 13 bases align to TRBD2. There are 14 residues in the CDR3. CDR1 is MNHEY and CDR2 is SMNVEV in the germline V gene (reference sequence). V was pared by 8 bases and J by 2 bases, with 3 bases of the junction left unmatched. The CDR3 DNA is TGTGCCAGCCAGGGACTAGCGGGGCCCTACGAGCAGTACTTC. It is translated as CASQGLAGPYEQYF.

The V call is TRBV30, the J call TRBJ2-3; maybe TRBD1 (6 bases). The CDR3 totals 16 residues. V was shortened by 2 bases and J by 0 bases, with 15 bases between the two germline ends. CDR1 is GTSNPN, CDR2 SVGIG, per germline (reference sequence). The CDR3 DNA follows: TGTGCCTGGAGTCGGGGAGACAGGAGAAGCACAGATACGCAGTATTTT. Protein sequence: CAWSRGDRRSTDTQYF. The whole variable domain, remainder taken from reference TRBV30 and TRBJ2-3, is SQTIHQWPATLVQPVGSPLSLECTVEGTSNPNLYWYRQAAGRGLQLLFYSVGIGQISSEVPQNLSASRPQDRQFILSSKKLLLSDSGFYLCAWSRGDRRSTDTQYFGPGTRLTVL.

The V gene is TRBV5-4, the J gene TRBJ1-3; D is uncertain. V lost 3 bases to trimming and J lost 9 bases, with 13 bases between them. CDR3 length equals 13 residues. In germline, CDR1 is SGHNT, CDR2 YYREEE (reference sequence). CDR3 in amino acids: CASSSDRTVTIYF. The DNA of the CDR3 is TGTGCCAGCAGCTCGGACCGTACCGTCACCATATATTTT.

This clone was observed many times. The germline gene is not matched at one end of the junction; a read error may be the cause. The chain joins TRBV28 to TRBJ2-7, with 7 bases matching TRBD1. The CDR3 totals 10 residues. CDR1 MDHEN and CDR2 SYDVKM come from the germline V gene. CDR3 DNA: TGTGCCACCAGGTGGACAGGACGACGCTTC. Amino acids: CATRWTGRRF.

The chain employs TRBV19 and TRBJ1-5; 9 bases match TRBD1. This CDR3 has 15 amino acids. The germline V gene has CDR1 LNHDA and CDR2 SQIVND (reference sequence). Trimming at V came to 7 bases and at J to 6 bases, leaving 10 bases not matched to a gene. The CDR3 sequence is CASKSSHRGLQPQHF. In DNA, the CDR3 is TGTGCCAGTAAGAGCAGCCACAGGGGGCTTCAGCCCCAGCATTTT.

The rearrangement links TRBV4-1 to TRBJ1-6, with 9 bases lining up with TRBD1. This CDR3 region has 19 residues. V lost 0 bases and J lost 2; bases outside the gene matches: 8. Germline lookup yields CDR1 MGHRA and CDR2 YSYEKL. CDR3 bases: TGCGCCAGCAGCCAAGATTTAGGTCGGGACAGGGCCTATAATTCACCCCTCCACTTT. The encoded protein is CASSQDLGRDRAYNSPLHF.

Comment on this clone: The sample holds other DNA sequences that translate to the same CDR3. The CDR3 nucleotides are TGTGCCTGGAGTGTAGGAGGGAATCAGCCCCAGCATTTT. Translated, it gives CAWSVGGNQPQHF. The rearrangement uses TRBV30 and TRBJ1-5; D gene unclear. CDR3 length: 13 amino acids. Germline CDR1 reads GTSNPN; CDR2 reads SVGIG (reference sequence). Trimming took 0 bases from V and 4 from J, leaving 7 bases between them.

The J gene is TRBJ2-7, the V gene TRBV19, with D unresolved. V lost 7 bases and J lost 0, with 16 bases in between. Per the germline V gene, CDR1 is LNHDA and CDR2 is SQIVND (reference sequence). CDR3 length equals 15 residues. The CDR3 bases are TGTGCCAGTACCGAGACTTTCTTCAGCTCCTACGAGCAGTACTTC. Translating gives CASTETFFSSYEQYF.

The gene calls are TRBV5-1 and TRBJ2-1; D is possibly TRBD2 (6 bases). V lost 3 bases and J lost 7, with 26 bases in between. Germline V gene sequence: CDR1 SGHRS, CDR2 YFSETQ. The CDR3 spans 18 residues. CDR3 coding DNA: TGCGCCAGCAGCTCCAAACTGCTCTCCAGCGGGCCAAGGAATGAGCAGTTCTTC. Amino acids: CASSSKLLSSGPRNEQFF.

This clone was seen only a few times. The CDR3 loop is CASSTTGSTEAFF. The DNA for the CDR3 is TGTGCCAGCAGTACCACAGGGAGCACTGAAGCTTTCTTT. This chain uses TRBV2 with TRBJ1-1, with TRBD1 as a possible D gene (6 bases). The CDR3 has 13 amino acids. The V and J ends lost 5 bases and 4 bases respectively, with 11 bases between them. Per germline, CDR1 SNHLY and CDR2 FYNNEI.

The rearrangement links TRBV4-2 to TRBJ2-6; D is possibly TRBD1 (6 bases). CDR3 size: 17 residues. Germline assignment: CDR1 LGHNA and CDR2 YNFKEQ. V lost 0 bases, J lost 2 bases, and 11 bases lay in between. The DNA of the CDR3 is TGTGCCAGCAGCCAAGATCAGGGGACCCCTGGGGCCAACGTCCTGACTTTC. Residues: CASSQDQGTPGANVLTF.

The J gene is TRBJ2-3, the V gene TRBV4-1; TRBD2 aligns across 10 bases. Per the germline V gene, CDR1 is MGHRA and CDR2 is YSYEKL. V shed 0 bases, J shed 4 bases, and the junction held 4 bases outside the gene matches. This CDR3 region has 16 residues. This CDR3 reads CASSQEASGRADTQYF. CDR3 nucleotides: TGCGCCAGCAGCCAAGAGGCCAGCGGGAGGGCAGATACGCAGTATTTT.

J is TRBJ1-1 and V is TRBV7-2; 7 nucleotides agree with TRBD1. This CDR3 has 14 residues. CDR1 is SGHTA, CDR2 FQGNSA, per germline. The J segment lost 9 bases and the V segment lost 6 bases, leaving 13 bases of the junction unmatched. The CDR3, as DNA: TGTGCCAGCAGTGGTGGGACAGCTCTGAAAAAAGCTTTCTTT. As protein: CASSGGTALKKAFF.

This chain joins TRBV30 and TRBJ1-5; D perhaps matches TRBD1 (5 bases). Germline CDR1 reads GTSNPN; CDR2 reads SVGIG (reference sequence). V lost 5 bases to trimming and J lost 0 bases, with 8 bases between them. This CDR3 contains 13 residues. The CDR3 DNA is TGTGCCTGGGGACATGTTAGCAATCAGCCCCAGCATTTT. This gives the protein CAWGHVSNQPQHF.

The CDR3: CASPREGEGITDTQYF. The CDR3, as DNA: TGTGCCAGCCCCAGAGAGGGGGAGGGGATCACAGATACGCAGTATTTT. V gene TRBV7-9 combines with J gene TRBJ2-3; perhaps TRBD2 as D (7 bases). The germline gives CDR1 SEHNR, CDR2 FQNEAQ (reference sequence). There are 16 residues in the CDR3. Trimming stripped 8 bases from V and 2 bases from J, with 20 bases between.